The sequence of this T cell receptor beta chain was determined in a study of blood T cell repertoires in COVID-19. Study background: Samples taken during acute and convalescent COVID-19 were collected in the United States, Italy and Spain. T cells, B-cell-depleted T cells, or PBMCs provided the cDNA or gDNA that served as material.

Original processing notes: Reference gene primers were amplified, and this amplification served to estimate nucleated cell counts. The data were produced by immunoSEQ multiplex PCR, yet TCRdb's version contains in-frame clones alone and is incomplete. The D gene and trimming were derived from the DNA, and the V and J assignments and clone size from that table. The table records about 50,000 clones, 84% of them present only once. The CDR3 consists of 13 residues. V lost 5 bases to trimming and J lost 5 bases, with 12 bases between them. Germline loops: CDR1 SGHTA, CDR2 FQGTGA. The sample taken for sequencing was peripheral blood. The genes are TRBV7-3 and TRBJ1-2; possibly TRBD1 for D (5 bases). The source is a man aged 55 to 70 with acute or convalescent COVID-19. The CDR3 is CASSPDSSYGYTF. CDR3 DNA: TGTGCCAGCAGCCCTGACAGTTCGTATGGCTACACCTTC.